These T cell receptor beta chains were read from a single sample in a study of identical twins. MiXCR, run by TCRdb on the 5' RACE reads, gives a single entry per CDR3 protein. The sample lists approximately 94,000 distinct CDR3 sequences, roughly 6% seen once, with approximately 12% in the top ten. Sequenced sample: memory T cells sorted from blood. These receptors came from a woman between 45 and 65 years old in good health. Each CDR3 is given with its conserved first and last residue. The D gene is left open where the match is weak. Rows give clone size only sometimes, using once, few, many, or a class for an expanded clone.

TRBV7-2	many	TRBD2	TRBJ2-1	TGTGCCAGCAGCCGGACTAGCGGTAGTAATGAGCAGTTCTTC	CASSRTSGSNEQFF
TRBV12-3/TRBV12-4	NA	TRBD2	TRBJ2-1	TGTGCCAGCAGTATCACCGGGACTAGCGCCAATGAGCAGTTCTTC	CASSITGTSANEQFF
TRBV4-1	many	NA	TRBJ1-2	TGCGCCAGCAGCCAAGGGTCAGGCAACTATGGCTACACCTTC	CASSQGSGNYGYTF
TRBV3-1	NA	NA	TRBJ2-2	TGTGCCAGCAGCCAACCTCCGGCCGGGGCACGTACCGGGGAGCTGTTTTTT	CASSQPPAGARTGELFF
TRBV6-5	few	NA	TRBJ2-2	TGTGCCAGCAGTTACGAACAGGCCACCGGGGAGCTGTTTTTT	CASSYEQATGELFF
TRBV3-1	many	NA	TRBJ2-1	TGTGCCAGCAGGTCAGGACCGCCGTCATACAATGAGCAGTTCTTC	CASRSGPPSYNEQFF
TRBV9	many	NA	TRBJ2-5	TGTGCCAGCAGCGCAGGGACACCCCTCATACAGACCCAGTACTTC	CASSAGTPLIQTQYF
TRBV27	many	TRBD1	TRBJ2-2	TGTGCCAGCAGTTCCCCCAGGGGGCCTTTAACCGGGGAGCTGTTTTTT	CASSSPRGPLTGELFF
TRBV7-2	many	TRBD1	TRBJ2-1	TGTGCCAGCAGCATAAGGGACAGGGCAGAAAATGAGCAGTTCTTC	CASSIRDRAENEQFF
TRBV5-1	few	TRBD2	TRBJ2-3	TGCGCCAGCAGCGCATCCCCCGGGACTAGCGGGAGTAATTCAGATACGCAGTATTTT	CASSASPGTSGSNSDTQYF
TRBV6-1	many	NA	TRBJ2-7	TGTGCCAGCAGGGGCCCGGGACTCTATTACGAGCAGTACTTC	CASRGPGLYYEQYF
TRBV4-1	many	TRBD1	TRBJ1-2	TGCGCCAGCAGCCAAGAACCCGGGACAGGGCTTTATGGCTACACCTTC	CASSQEPGTGLYGYTF
TRBV10-3	many	NA	TRBJ2-3	TGTGCCATCAGTCCAGTTACTAGCACAGATACGCAGTATTTT	CAISPVTSTDTQYF
TRBV24-1	many	TRBD1	TRBJ1-5	TGTGCCACCAGTGATGACCGGGACAGGGGGGACCAGCCCCAGCATTTT	CATSDDRDRGDQPQHF
TRBV5-1	many	NA	TRBJ2-1	TGCGCCAGCAGCCTTATCAGTGAGCAGTTCTTC	CASSLISEQFF
TRBV3-1	many	NA	TRBJ2-5	TGTGCCAGCAGCCCTCTTTATGGAGAGACCCAGTACTTC	CASSPLYGETQYF
TRBV6-5	NA	NA	TRBJ2-5	TGTGCCGTCGGAGGCGGTGAGACCCAGTACTTC	CAVGGGETQYF
TRBV6-1	many	NA	TRBJ2-7	TGTGCCAGCACAGTAGAGCGGGCGAGCTCCTACGAGCAGTACTTC	CASTVERASSYEQYF
TRBV3-1	few	TRBD1	TRBJ2-1	TGTGCCAGCAGCCAAGTGGGACAGGCCGTATACAATGAGCAGTTCTTC	CASSQVGQAVYNEQFF
TRBV20-1	many	NA	TRBJ2-1	TGCAGTGCTGTAGGACTGTCAAGCTCCTACAATGAGCAGTTCTTC	CSAVGLSSSYNEQFF
TRBV7-8	many	TRBD2	TRBJ2-1	TGTGCCAGCAGCTTACCACGGGCTAGCGGGAAGTATGAGCAGTTCTTC	CASSLPRASGKYEQFF
TRBV9	few	NA	TRBJ2-1	TGTGCCAGCAGCGTAGACCAGGACACCACCTACAATGAGCAGTTCTTC	CASSVDQDTTYNEQFF
TRBV5-4	few	NA	TRBJ2-7	TGTGCCAGCAGCGGCACAGGCTCCTACGAGCAGTACTTC	CASSGTGSYEQYF
TRBV11-2	few	NA	TRBJ2-5	TGTGCCAGCAGCTTAGATAGGGGATTTCAAGAGACCCAGTACTTC	CASSLDRGFQETQYF
TRBV5-6	many	NA	TRBJ1-5	TGTGCCAGCAGCTTGGGAAGGCCCGATCAGCCCCAGCATTTT	CASSLGRPDQPQHF
TRBV9	many	NA	TRBJ1-6	TGTGCCAGCAGCGTAGACCGGAATTCACCCCTCCACTTT	CASSVDRNSPLHF
TRBV3-1	many	NA	TRBJ2-5	TGTGCCAGCAGCCCCCAAGGCCTCCAAGAGACCCAGTACTTC	CASSPQGLQETQYF
TRBV5-1	many	NA	TRBJ2-7	TGCGCCAGCAGCCCCGTGAGGACGACTCATCCCGAGCAGTACTTC	CASSPVRTTHPEQYF
TRBV5-1	NA	NA	TRBJ2-3	TGCGCCAGCAGCCAGTACCCAACAGATACGCAGTATTTT	CASSQYPTDTQYF
TRBV11-2	few	NA	TRBJ2-3	TGTGCCAGCAGCTTAGGGGGGACTCGCCTCGGCACAGATACGCAGTATTTT	CASSLGGTRLGTDTQYF
TRBV11-1	many	TRBD2	TRBJ2-1	TGTGCCAGCAGCAAGGGACTAGCGCATTACAATGAGCAGTTCTTC	CASSKGLAHYNEQFF
TRBV5-1	many	NA	TRBJ2-7	TGCGCCAGCAGCCCAACCCCTACCTCCTACGAGCAGTACTTC	CASSPTPTSYEQYF
TRBV20-1	many	NA	TRBJ2-1	TGCAGTGCAAAGACCGGCCTAAGCGAGCAGTTCTTC	CSAKTGLSEQFF
TRBV6-5	many	TRBD2	TRBJ2-1	TGTGCCAGCAGCCGATCCGGGACTAGCGGGAGCAGCGAGCAGTTCTTC	CASSRSGTSGSSEQFF
TRBV4-2	many	TRBD2	TRBJ2-3	TGTGCCAGCAGCCGGGCTAGCGGGATGGGCGATACGCAGTATTTT	CASSRASGMGDTQYF
TRBV2	many	TRBD2	TRBJ2-2	TGTGCCAGCAGTCCTAGGACTAGTTACACCGGGGAGCTGTTTTTT	CASSPRTSYTGELFF
TRBV7-8	many	NA	TRBJ2-3	TGTGCCAGCAGCTTGGACCTTAATACGCAGTATTTT	CASSLDLNTQYF
TRBV6-2/TRBV6-3	NA	TRBD2	TRBJ2-3	TGTGCCAGCAGCTCGGGAAGCGGGAGGGCCCTCCCAGATACGCAGTATTTT	CASSSGSGRALPDTQYF
TRBV18	few	TRBD1	TRBJ2-1	TGTGCCAGCTCACCCAACCAAGGACAGGGGGCGAATGAGCAGTTCTTC	CASSPNQGQGANEQFF
TRBV7-2	many	NA	TRBJ2-2	TGTGCCAGCAGCTTAGAGGCTAGCGTTAACACCGGGGAGCTGTTTTTT	CASSLEASVNTGELFF
TRBV10-2	many	NA	TRBJ2-7	TGCGCCAGCTCAGGGCACTTTTCCTACGAGCAGTACTTC	CASSGHFSYEQYF
TRBV7-7	few	TRBD1	TRBJ2-2	TGTGCTAGCAGCCCAGGGGACAGGGGCACCGGGGAGCTGTTTTTT	CASSPGDRGTGELFF
TRBV12-3/TRBV12-4	many	TRBD1	TRBJ1-3	TGTGCCAGCACCACCACAGGGGTCGGAAACACCATATATTTT	CASTTTGVGNTIYF
TRBV14	many	TRBD1	TRBJ2-2	TGTGCCAGCAGCCGGACAGGGGGCTGGACCGGGGAGCTGTTTTTT	CASSRTGGWTGELFF
TRBV10-3	NA	NA	TRBJ2-5	TGTGCCATCATGGGGGCGGGGCCACACGGGACCCAGTACTTC	CAIMGAGPHGTQYF
TRBV24-1	many	TRBD2	TRBJ2-5	TGTGCCACCAGTGATTTGACTAGCGGTGGAGAGACCCAGTACTTC	CATSDLTSGGETQYF
TRBV20-1	NA	NA	TRBJ2-3	TGCAGTGCAAGCCCCCGGAGCGCAAGCACAGATACGCAGTATTTT	CSASPRSASTDTQYF
TRBV11-1	few	NA	TRBJ1-1	TGTGCCAGCAGCTTAGACAGTGAAGCTTTCTTT	CASSLDSEAFF
TRBV5-1	many	TRBD1	TRBJ1-1	TGCGCCAGCAGCACGGGACAGGGCGGGTACACTGAAGCTTTCTTT	CASSTGQGGYTEAFF
TRBV5-1	many	NA	TRBJ2-7	TGCGCCAGCAGCTCCTGGGAGGGGGGAATCGACGAGCAGTACTTC	CASSSWEGGIDEQYF
TRBV5-1	many	NA	TRBJ2-3	TGCGCCAGCAGCTTGGTGAGAGATACGCAGTATTTT	CASSLVRDTQYF
TRBV19	NA	NA	TRBJ1-2	TGTGCCAGTAGTATAGCAGCCGGTTTAACCTATGGCTACACCTTC	CASSIAAGLTYGYTF
TRBV20-1	many	TRBD2	TRBJ2-1	TGCAGTGTTTCGCTAATGGGCCTAGCGGGAGGTCGGAATGAGCAGTTCTTC	CSVSLMGLAGGRNEQFF
TRBV5-6	many	NA	TRBJ2-3	TGTGCCAGCAGCCGAGAGAAGGGTAGAACAGATACGCAGTATTTT	CASSREKGRTDTQYF
TRBV20-1	NA	NA	TRBJ1-6	TGCAGTGCGTATCACGGTCCAGGGAGCTATAATTCACCCCTCCACTTT	CSAYHGPGSYNSPLHF